This passage covers 2 T cell receptor beta chains from one sample sequenced in a study of blood T cell repertoires in COVID-19. Produced via immunoSEQ multiplex PCR; TCRdb's table is partial and in-frame only. The repertoire holds approximately 160,000 clones, with 85% to 95% as singletons. Source material: peripheral blood. These receptors originate from a woman aged 55-70 years with COVID-19, enrolled during active disease.

The count of this clone is one. CDR3 sequence reads: CASSLGHSFTEAFF. In DNA form, the CDR3 reads TGTGCCAGCAGTCTAGGACACTCTTTCACTGAAGCTTTCTTT. The V call is TRBV7-2, the J call TRBJ1-1; D possibly corresponds to TRBD1 (5 bases). Germline-derived CDR1 and CDR2 are SGHTA and FQGNSA. Trimming removed 6 bases from V and 4 bases from J, with 15 bases in between. The CDR3 loop spans 14 amino acids.

The chain recombines TRBV5-8 with TRBJ1-5; D is uncertain. The germline V gene has CDR1 SGHTS and CDR2 YDEGEE. Trimming removed 0 bases at V and 9 bases at J, with 7 bases between. CDR3 length: 12 amino acids. CDR3 in amino acids: CASSLDSPPQHF. The CDR3 DNA reads as TGTGCCAGCAGCTTGGATAGTCCGCCCCAGCATTTT.